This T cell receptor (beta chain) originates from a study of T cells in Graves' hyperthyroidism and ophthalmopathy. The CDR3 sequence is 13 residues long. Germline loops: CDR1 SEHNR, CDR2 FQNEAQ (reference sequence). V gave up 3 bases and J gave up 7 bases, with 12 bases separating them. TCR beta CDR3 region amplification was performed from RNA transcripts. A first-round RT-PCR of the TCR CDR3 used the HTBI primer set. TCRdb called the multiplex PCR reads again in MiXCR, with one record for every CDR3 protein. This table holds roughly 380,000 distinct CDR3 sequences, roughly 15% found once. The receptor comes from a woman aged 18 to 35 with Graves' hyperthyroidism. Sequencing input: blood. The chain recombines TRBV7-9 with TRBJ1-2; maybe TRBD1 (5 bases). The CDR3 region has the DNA TGTGCCAGCAGCTTTAATCAGGGCGGTGGCTACACCTTC. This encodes CASSFNQGGGYTF. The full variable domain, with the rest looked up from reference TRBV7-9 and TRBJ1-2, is DTGVSQNPRHKITKRGQNVTFRCDPISEHNRLYWYRQTLGQGPEFLTYFQNEAQLEKSRLLSDRFSAERPKGSFSTLEIQRTEQGDSAMYLCASSFNQGGGYTFGSGTRLTVV.